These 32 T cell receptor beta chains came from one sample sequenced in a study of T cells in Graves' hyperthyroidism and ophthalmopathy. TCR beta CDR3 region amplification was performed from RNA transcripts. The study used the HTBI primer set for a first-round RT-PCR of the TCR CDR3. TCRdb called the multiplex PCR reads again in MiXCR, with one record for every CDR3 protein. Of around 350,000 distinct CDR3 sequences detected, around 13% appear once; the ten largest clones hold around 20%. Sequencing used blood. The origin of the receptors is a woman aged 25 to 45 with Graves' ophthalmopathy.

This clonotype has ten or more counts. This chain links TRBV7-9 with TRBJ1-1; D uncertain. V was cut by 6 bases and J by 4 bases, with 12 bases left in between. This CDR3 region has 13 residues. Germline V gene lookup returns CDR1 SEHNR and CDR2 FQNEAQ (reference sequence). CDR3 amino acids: CASSFQAGTEAFF. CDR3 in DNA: TGTGCCAGCAGTTTTCAGGCGGGCACTGAAGCTTTCTTT.

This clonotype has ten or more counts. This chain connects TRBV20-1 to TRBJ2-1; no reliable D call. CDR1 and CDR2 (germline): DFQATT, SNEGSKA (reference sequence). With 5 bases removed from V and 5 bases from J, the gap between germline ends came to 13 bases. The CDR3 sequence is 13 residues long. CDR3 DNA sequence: TGCAGTGCTCGGGTTACGCAAGACAATGAGCAGTTCTTC. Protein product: CSARVTQDNEQFF.

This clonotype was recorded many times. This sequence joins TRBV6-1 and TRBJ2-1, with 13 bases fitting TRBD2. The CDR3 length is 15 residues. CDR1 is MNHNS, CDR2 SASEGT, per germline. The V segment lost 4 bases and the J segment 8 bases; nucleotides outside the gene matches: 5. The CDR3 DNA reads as TGTGCCAGCAGTGGGACTAGCGGGGGTCTCGATGAGCAGTTCTTC. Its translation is CASSGTSGGLDEQFF.

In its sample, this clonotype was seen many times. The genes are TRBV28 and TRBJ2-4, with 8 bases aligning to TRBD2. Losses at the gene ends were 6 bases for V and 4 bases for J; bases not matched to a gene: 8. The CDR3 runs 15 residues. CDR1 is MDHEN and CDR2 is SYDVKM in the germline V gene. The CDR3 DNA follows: TGTGCCAGCAGCCAGGGCGGGGGGCAGAAAAACATTCAGTACTTC. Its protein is CASSQGGGQKNIQYF.

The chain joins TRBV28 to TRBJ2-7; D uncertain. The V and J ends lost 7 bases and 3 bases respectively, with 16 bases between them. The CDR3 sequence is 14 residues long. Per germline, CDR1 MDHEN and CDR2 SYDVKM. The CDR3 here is CASTPMGKGYEQYF. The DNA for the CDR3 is TGTGCCAGCACCCCCATGGGAAAAGGCTACGAGCAGTACTTC.

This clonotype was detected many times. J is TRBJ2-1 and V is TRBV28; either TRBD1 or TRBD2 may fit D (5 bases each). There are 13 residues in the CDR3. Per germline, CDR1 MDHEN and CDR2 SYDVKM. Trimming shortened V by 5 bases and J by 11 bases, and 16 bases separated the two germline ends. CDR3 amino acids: CASSPSHGTQQFF. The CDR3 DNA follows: TGTGCCAGCAGTCCATCCCATGGGACGCAGCAGTTCTTC. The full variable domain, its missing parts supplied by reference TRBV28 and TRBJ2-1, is DVKVTQSSRYLVKRTGEKVFLECVQDMDHENMFWYRQDPGLGLRLIYFSYDVKMKEKGDIPEGYSVSREKKERFSLILESASTNQTSMYLCASSPSHGTQQFFGPGTRLTVL.

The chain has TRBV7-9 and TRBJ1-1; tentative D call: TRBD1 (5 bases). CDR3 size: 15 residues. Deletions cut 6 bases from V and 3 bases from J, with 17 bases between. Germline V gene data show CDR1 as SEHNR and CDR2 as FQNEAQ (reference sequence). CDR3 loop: CASSSRGPPDTEAFF. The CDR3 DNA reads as TGTGCCAGCAGTTCACGGGGCCCGCCAGACACTGAAGCTTTCTTT.

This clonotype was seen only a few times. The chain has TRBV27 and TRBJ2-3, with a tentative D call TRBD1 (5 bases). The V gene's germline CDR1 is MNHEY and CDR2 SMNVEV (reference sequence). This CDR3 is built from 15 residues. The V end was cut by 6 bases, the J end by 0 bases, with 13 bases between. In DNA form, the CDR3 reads TGTGCCAGCAGGCCTTTGTGGGGCAGCACAGATACGCAGTATTTT. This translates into CASRPLWGSTDTQYF.

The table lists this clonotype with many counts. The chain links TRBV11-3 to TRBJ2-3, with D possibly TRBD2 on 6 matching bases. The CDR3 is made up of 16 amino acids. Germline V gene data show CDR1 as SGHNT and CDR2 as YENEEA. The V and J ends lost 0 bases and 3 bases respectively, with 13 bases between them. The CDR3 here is CASSLDVAGGTDTQYF. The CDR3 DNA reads TGTGCCAGCAGCTTAGATGTTGCCGGGGGAACAGATACGCAGTATTTT.

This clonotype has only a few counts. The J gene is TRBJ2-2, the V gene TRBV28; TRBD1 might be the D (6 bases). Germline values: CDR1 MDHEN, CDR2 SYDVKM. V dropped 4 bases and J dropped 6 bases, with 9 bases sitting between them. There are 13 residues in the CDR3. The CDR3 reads CASSSQGAGELFF. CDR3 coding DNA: TGTGCCAGCAGTTCACAGGGTGCCGGGGAGCTGTTTTTT.

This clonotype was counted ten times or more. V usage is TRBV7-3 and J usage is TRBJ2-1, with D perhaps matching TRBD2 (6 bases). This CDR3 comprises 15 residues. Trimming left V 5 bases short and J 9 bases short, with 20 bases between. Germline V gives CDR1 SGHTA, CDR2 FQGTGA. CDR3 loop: CASSPNPTGLSEQFF. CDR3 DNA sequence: TGTGCCAGCAGCCCCAACCCCACCGGACTAAGTGAGCAGTTCTTC.

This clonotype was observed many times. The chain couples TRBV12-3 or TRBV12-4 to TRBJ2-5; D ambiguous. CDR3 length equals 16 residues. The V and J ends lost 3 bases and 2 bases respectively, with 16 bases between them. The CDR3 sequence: CASSLALGPRQETQYF. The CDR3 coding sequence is TGTGCCAGCAGTTTGGCCCTTGGGCCCAGACAAGAGACCCAGTACTTC.

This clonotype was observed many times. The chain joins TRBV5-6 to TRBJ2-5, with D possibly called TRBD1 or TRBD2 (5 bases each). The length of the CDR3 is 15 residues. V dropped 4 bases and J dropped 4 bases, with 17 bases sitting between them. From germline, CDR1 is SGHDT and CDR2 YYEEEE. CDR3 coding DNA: TGTGCCAGCAGCCCACCGGGACCCATAAGAGAGACCCAGTACTTC. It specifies CASSPPGPIRETQYF.

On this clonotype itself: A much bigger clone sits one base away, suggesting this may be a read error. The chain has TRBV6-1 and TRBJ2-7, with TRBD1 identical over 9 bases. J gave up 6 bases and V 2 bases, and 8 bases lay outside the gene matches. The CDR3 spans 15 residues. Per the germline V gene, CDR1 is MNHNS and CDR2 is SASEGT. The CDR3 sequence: CASSERDRAFAEQYF. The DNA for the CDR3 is TGTGCCAGCAGTGAACGGGACAGGGCTTTTGCCGAGCAGTACTTC.

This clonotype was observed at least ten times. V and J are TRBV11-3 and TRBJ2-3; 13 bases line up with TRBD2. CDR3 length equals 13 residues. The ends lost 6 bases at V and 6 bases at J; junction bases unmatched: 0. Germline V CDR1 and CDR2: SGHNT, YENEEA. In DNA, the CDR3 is TGTGCCAGCAGACTAGCGGGGGGGGATACGCAGTATTTT. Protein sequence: CASRLAGGDTQYF.

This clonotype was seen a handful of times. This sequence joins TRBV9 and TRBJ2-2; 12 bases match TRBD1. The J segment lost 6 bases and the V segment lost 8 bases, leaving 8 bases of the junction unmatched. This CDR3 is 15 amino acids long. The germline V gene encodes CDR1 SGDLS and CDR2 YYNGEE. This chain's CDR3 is CASMSGTGGPGELFF. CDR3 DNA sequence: TGTGCCAGTATGTCCGGGACAGGGGGCCCCGGGGAGCTGTTTTTT.

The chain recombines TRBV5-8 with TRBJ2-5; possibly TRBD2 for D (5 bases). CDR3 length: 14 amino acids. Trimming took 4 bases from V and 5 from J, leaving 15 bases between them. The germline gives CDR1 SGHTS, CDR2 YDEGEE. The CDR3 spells CASSLPGRAETQYF. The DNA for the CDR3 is TGTGCCAGCAGCCTCCCGGGAAGGGCGGAGACCCAGTACTTC.

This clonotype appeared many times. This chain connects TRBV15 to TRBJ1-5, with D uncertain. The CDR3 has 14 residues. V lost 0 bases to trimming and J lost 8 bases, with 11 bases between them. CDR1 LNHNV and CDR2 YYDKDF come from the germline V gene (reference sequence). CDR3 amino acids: CATSRDRSSEPQHF. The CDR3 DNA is TGTGCCACCAGCAGAGATCGGAGCTCTGAGCCCCAGCATTTT.

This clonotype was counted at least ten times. CDR3 in DNA: TGTGCCAGCAGTTTAGCGCGTGGGTATGGCTACACCTTC. It translates to CASSLARGYGYTF. The rearrangement links TRBV12-3 or TRBV12-4 to TRBJ1-2; D unresolved. This CDR3 is 13 amino acids long. Trimming took off 0 bases at V and 5 bases at J, with 7 bases between the two ends.

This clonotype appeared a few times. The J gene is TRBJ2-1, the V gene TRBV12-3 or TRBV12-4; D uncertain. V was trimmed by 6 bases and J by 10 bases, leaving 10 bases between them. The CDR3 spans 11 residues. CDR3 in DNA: TGTGCCAGCAGCGACGGAAGGGAGCAGTTCTTC. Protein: CASSDGREQFF.

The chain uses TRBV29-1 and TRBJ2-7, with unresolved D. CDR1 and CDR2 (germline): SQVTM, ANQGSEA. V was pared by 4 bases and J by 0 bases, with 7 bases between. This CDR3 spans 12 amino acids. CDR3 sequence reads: CSVAPSSYEQYF. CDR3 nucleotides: TGCAGCGTTGCTCCCTCCTCCTACGAGCAGTACTTC.

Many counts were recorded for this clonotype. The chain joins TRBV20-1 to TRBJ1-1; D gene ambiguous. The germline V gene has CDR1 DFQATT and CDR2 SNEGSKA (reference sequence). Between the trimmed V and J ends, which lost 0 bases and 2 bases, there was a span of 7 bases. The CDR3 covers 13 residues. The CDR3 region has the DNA TGCAGTGCTAGAGATATTCCAAACACTGAAGCTTTCTTT. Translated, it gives CSARDIPNTEAFF.

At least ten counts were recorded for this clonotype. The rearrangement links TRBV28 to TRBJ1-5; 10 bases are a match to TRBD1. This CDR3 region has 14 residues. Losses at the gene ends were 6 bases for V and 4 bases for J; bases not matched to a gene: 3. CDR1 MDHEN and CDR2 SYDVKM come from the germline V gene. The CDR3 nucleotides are TGTGCCAGCAGGACAGGGGGCGGGAATCAGCCCCAGCATTTT. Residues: CASRTGGGNQPQHF.

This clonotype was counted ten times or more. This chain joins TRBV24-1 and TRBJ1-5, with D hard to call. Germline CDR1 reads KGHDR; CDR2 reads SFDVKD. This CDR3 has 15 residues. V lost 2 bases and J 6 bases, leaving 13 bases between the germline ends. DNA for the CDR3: TGTGCCACCAGTGATTCCGGAACGAGGTCTCAGCCCCAGCATTTT. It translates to CATSDSGTRSQPQHF.

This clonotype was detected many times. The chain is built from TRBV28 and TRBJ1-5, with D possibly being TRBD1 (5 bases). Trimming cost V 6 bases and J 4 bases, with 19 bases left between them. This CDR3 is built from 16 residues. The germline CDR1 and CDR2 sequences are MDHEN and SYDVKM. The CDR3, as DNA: TGTGCCAGCAGCAAGAACCGGGGGTCTCCAAATCAGCCCCAGCATTTT. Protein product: CASSKNRGSPNQPQHF.

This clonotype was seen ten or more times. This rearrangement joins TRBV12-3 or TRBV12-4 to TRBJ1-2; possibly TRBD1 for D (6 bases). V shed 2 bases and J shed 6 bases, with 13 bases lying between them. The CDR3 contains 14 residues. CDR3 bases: TGTGCCAGCAGTTTAAGGACAGTAGGAAATGGCTACACCTTC. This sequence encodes CASSLRTVGNGYTF.

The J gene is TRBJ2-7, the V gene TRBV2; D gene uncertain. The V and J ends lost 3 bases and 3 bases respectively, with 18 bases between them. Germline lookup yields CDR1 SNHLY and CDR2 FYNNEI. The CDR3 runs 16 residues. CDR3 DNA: TGTGCCAGCAGTGATGGGGTGACTTCCTTAGACTACGAGCAGTACTTC. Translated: CASSDGVTSLDYEQYF. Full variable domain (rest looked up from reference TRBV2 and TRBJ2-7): EPEVTQTPSHQVTQMGQEVILRCVPISNHLYFYWYRQILGQKVEFLVSFYNNEISEKSEIFDDQFSVERPDGSNFTLKIRSTKLEDSAMYFCASSDGVTSLDYEQYFGPGTRLTVT.

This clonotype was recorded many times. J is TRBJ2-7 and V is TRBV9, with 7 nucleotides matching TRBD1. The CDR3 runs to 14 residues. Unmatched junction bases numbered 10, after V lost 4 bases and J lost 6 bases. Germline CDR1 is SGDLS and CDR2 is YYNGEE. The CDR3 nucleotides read TGTGCCAGCAGCAGCACCGGGACAGTCGTCGAGCAGTACTTC. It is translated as CASSSTGTVVEQYF.

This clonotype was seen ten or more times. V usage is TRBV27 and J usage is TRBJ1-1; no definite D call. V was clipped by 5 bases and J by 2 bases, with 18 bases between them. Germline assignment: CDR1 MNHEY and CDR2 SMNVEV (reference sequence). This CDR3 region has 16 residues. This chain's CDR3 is CASSKYRSGFNTEAFF. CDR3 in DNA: TGTGCCAGCAGTAAATACAGATCAGGATTTAACACTGAAGCTTTCTTT.

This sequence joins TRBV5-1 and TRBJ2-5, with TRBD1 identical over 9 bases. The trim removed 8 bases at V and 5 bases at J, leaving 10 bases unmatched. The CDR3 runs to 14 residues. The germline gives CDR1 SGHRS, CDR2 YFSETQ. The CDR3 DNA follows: TGCGCCAGTTCGGGACAGGGTGGTCGGGAGACCCAGTACTTC. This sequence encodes CASSGQGGRETQYF. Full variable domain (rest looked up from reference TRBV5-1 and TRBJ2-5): KAGVTQTPRYLIKTRGQQVTLSCSPISGHRSVSWYQQTPGQGLQFLFEYFSETQRNKGNFPGRFSGRQFSNSRSEMNVSTLELGDSALYLCASSGQGGRETQYFGPGTRLLVL.

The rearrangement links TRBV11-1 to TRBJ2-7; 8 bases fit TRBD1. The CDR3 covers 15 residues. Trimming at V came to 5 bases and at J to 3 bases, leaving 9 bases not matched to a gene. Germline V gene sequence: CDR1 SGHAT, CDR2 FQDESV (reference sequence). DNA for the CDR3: TGTGCCAGCAGCACCATTCAGGGGGCCCACTACGAGCAGTACTTC. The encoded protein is CASSTIQGAHYEQYF. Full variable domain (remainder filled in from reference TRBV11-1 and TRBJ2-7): EAEVAQSPRYKITEKSQAVAFWCDPISGHATLYWYRQILGQGPELLVQFQDESVVDDSQLPKDRFSAERLKGVDSTLKIQPAELGDSAMYLCASSTIQGAHYEQYFGPGTRLTVT.

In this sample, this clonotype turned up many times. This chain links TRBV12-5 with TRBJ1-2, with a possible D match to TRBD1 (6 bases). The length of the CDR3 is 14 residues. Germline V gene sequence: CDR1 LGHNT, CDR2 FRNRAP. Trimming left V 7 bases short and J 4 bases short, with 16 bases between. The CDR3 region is CASAPDSRLYGYTF. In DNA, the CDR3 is TGTGCTAGTGCCCCGGACAGCCGACTCTATGGCTACACCTTC.